The 22 T cell receptor beta chains below come from one sample, sequenced in a study of blood T cell repertoires in COVID-19. Generated by immunoSEQ multiplex PCR, the TCRdb table keeps only in-frame clones and is missing some. The sample holds 150,000 to 200,000 clones, roughly 87% seen once. Sequenced input: PBMCs or T cells enriched from blood (not recorded which). Every receptor here comes from a woman aged 40-49 years with acute COVID-19.

V gene TRBV7-9 combines with J gene TRBJ1-1, with D unresolved. This CDR3 spans 14 amino acids. V lost 4 bases, J lost 1 base, and 10 bases lay in between. Per the germline V gene, CDR1 is SEHNR and CDR2 is FQNEAQ (reference sequence). In nucleotides, the CDR3 is TGTGCCAGCAGCTCCGGGATTCCGAACACTGAAGCTTTCTTT. Protein: CASSSGIPNTEAFF. Full variable domain (rest looked up from reference TRBV7-9 and TRBJ1-1): DTGVSQNPRHKITKRGQNVTFRCDPISEHNRLYWYRQTLGQGPEFLTYFQNEAQLEKSRLLSDRFSAERPKGSFSTLEIQRTEQGDSAMYLCASSSGIPNTEAFFGQGTRLTVV.

This clone was seen at least ten times. The chain combines TRBV7-2 with TRBJ2-1; a possible D gene is TRBD2 (5 bases). The CDR3 has 13 residues. V was shortened by 2 bases and J by 10 bases, with 12 bases between the two germline ends. Germline lookup yields CDR1 SGHTA and CDR2 FQGNSA. The CDR3 DNA reads as TGTGCCAGCAGCTTATCTAGGGCTAGCGAGCAGTTCTTC. Translated, it gives CASSLSRASEQFF.

The rearrangement uses TRBV4-1 and TRBJ2-6; D call uncertain. The CDR3 loop spans 16 amino acids. CDR1 is MGHRA, CDR2 YSYEKL, per germline. Trimming stripped 5 bases from V and 0 bases from J, with 11 bases between. The CDR3 region is CASSAGFYSGANVLTF. DNA for the CDR3: TGCGCCAGCAGCGCCGGGTTCTACTCTGGGGCCAACGTCCTGACTTTC.

The rearrangement joins TRBV23-1 to TRBJ1-1, with 7 bases that match TRBD1. TRBV23-1 is known as an ORF, though its function is uncertain. The CDR3 totals 15 residues. V shed 8 bases and J 1 base; nucleotides not matched to a gene: 10. In DNA, the CDR3 is TGCGCCAGCGGAAACACACAGGGGCCGAACACTGAAGCTTTCTTT. This translates into CASGNTQGPNTEAFF.

This chain connects TRBV19 to TRBJ1-5; D may be TRBD1 (6 bases). The CDR3 runs to 13 residues. Trimming stripped 9 bases from V and 4 bases from J, with 13 bases between. CDR1 LNHDA and CDR2 SQIVND come from the germline V gene (reference sequence). As DNA, the CDR3 is TGTGCCAGCCAGGACAGAGCTAATCAGCCCCAGCATTTT. This sequence encodes CASQDRANQPQHF.

The chain recombines TRBV18 with TRBJ1-1; D perhaps matches TRBD1 (6 bases). Trimming pared 5 bases from V and 0 bases from J, leaving 13 bases between. The germline CDR1 and CDR2 sequences are KGHSH and LQKENI. The CDR3 runs to 15 residues. The CDR3 DNA is TGTGCCAGCTCATACCTGGGACAAATGAACACTGAAGCTTTCTTT. Amino acid sequence: CASSYLGQMNTEAFF.

V and J are TRBV2 and TRBJ2-5; TRBD2 matches 7 bases. The V and J ends lost 8 bases and 6 bases, in that order; junction bases with no gene match: 3. In germline, CDR1 is SNHLY, CDR2 FYNNEI. The CDR3 is made up of 11 amino acids. As DNA, the CDR3 is TGTGCCAGCGGGGAGGGGAAGACCCAGTACTTC. This translates into CASGEGKTQYF.

The V call is TRBV6-2 or TRBV6-3, the J call TRBJ2-7, with D perhaps matching TRBD1 (6 bases). The germline V and J ends were trimmed by 0 bases and 0 bases, with 15 bases remaining between them. CDR3 length: 17 residues. Germline loops: CDR1 MNHEY, CDR2 SVGEGT. CDR3 loop: CASSYSTGYKGSYEQYF. The CDR3 nucleotides read TGTGCCAGCAGTTACTCCACAGGGTACAAGGGCTCCTACGAGCAGTACTTC.

The genes are TRBV11-3 and TRBJ2-1; TRBD1 is a possible D gene (7 bases). Looked up from germline, CDR1 is SGHNT and CDR2 is YENEEA. The CDR3 loop spans 15 amino acids. V lost 5 bases to trimming and J lost 0 bases, with 11 bases between them. The CDR3 spells CASSRGTVSYNEQFF. CDR3 DNA sequence: TGTGCCAGCAGCCGGGGGACAGTCTCCTACAATGAGCAGTTCTTC.

The chain joins TRBV3-1 (or the pseudogene TRBV3-2) to TRBJ2-7, with 8 bases matching TRBD2. The germline V gene encodes CDR1 LGHDT and CDR2 YNNKEL (reference sequence). The CDR3 sequence is 14 residues long. V shed 4 bases, J shed 2 bases, and the junction held 4 bases outside the gene matches. CDR3: CASSPMGLAYEQYF. The CDR3 region has the DNA TGTGCCAGCAGCCCGATGGGACTAGCCTACGAGCAGTACTTC.

The chain carries TRBV9 and TRBJ2-2, with TRBD2 matching 9 bases. Germline values: CDR1 SGDLS, CDR2 YYNGEE. This CDR3 is built from 15 residues. Unmatched junction bases numbered 3, after V lost 0 bases and J lost 6 bases. The CDR3 loop reads CASSVELAGPGELFF. CDR3 bases: TGTGCCAGCAGCGTAGAGCTAGCGGGGCCCGGGGAGCTGTTTTTT.

This clone was seen once. The chain employs TRBV12-5 and TRBJ2-1; D gene unclear. The CDR3 consists of 17 residues. Trimming left V 0 bases short and J 1 base short, with 13 bases between. The germline V gene encodes CDR1 LGHNT and CDR2 FRNRAP. This chain's CDR3 is CASGLVLAGNSYNEQFF. The DNA of the CDR3 is TGTGCTAGTGGTTTGGTACTCGCAGGAAATTCCTACAATGAGCAGTTCTTC.

The genes are TRBV28 and TRBJ1-5; 7 bases line up with TRBD1. V gave up 4 bases and J gave up 7 bases; unmatched junction bases: 4. Germline assignment: CDR1 MDHEN and CDR2 SYDVKM. CDR3 length: 13 residues. CDR3 sequence (DNA): TGTGCCAGCAGTTCGGACAGGTACCAGCCCCAGCATTTT. Its protein is CASSSDRYQPQHF.

The chain carries TRBV30 and TRBJ1-5; the D gene is possibly TRBD1 (5 bases). The V and J ends lost 2 bases and 5 bases respectively, with 10 bases between them. CDR1 GTSNPN and CDR2 SVGIG come from the germline V gene (reference sequence). The length of the CDR3 is 13 residues. CDR3 DNA: TGTGCCTGGAGTAGCGGGGGGTATCAGCCCCAGCATTTT. It codes for CAWSSGGYQPQHF.

The V and J genes are TRBV7-9 and TRBJ2-1, with TRBD1 matching over 7 bases. CDR3 size: 15 residues. Per the germline V gene, CDR1 is SEHNR and CDR2 is FQNEAQ (reference sequence). Trimming took 5 bases from V and 0 from J; bases not matched to a gene: 4. The CDR3 is CASSQDRSSYNEQFF. DNA for the CDR3: TGTGCCAGCAGCCAGGACAGGAGCTCCTACAATGAGCAGTTCTTC. The full variable domain, rest sourced from reference TRBV7-9 and TRBJ2-1, is DTGVSQNPRHKITKRGQNVTFRCDPISEHNRLYWYRQTLGQGPEFLTYFQNEAQLEKSRLLSDRFSAERPKGSFSTLEIQRTEQGDSAMYLCASSQDRSSYNEQFFGPGTRLTVL.

This rearrangement joins TRBV5-4 to TRBJ2-3, with 9 bases lining up with TRBD2. The CDR3 loop spans 14 amino acids. V was pared by 6 bases and J by 7 bases, with 9 bases of the junction left unmatched. Germline assignment: CDR1 SGHNT and CDR2 YYREEE (reference sequence). This CDR3 is CASTPAGGRYTQYF. The CDR3 DNA sequence: TGTGCCAGCACCCCGGCGGGGGGGCGATATACGCAGTATTTT.

This chain connects TRBV25-1 to TRBJ2-1, with 10 bases matching TRBD2. Trimming at V came to 3 bases and at J to 3 bases, leaving 2 bases not matched to a gene. The CDR3 contains 15 residues. Germline CDR1 MGHDK, CDR2 SYGVNS. CDR3 protein: CASSDGTSDYNEQFF. The CDR3 nucleotides read TGTGCCAGCAGTGACGGGACTAGCGACTACAATGAGCAGTTCTTC. Full variable domain (rest looked up from reference TRBV25-1 and TRBJ2-1): EADIYQTPRYLVIGTGKKITLECSQTMGHDKMYWYQQDPGMELHLIHYSYGVNSTEKGDLSSESTVSRIRTEHFPLTLESARPSHTSQYLCASSDGTSDYNEQFFGPGTRLTVL.

This sequence joins TRBV4-2 and TRBJ1-3; maybe TRBD1 (6 bases). Trimming took off 0 bases at V and 6 bases at J, with 15 bases between the two ends. CDR1 is LGHNA and CDR2 is YNFKEQ in the germline V gene. This CDR3 is 16 amino acids long. In nucleotides, the CDR3 is TGTGCCAGCAGCCAAGATAGGACAGCAGGCTTAAACACCATATATTTT. Translating it yields CASSQDRTAGLNTIYF.

The chain recombines TRBV30 with TRBJ1-2; D not certain. The CDR3 is made up of 12 amino acids. Trimming removed 4 bases from V and 6 bases from J, with 12 bases in between. Germline V gene data show CDR1 as GTSNPN and CDR2 as SVGIG (reference sequence). CDR3: CAWKSQRDGYTF. CDR3 sequence (DNA): TGTGCCTGGAAGTCCCAGAGGGATGGCTACACCTTC.

V is TRBV14 and J is TRBJ2-2; TRBD1 matches at 9 bases. Germline V CDR1 and CDR2: SGHDN, FVKESK. The CDR3 length is 16 residues. V shed 3 bases and J 3 bases; nucleotides not matched to a gene: 5. CDR3 in DNA: TGTGCCAGCAGCCACAGACAGGGGGTTGACACCGGGGAGCTGTTTTTT. It specifies CASSHRQGVDTGELFF.

In this sample, this clone turned up many times. The chain couples TRBV12-3 or TRBV12-4 to TRBJ1-2; D is ambiguous. V gave up 3 bases and J gave up 2 bases, with 4 bases separating them. There are 12 residues in the CDR3. The CDR3 DNA reads TGTGCCAGCAGTTTCCAAAACTATGGCTACACCTTC. It translates to CASSFQNYGYTF.

The J gene is TRBJ2-3, the V gene TRBV2; D might be TRBD2 (5 bases). Trimming shortened V by 4 bases and J by 2 bases, and 10 bases separated the two germline ends. The CDR3 has 14 amino acids. Germline V CDR1 and CDR2: SNHLY, FYNNEI. The CDR3 region is CASSATEVTDTQYF. The CDR3 bases are TGTGCCAGCAGTGCAACGGAGGTCACAGATACGCAGTATTTT.